The present TCR beta chain was sequenced within a study of T cells after posttransplantation cyclophosphamide. Overall study results and limits: Donor-recipient repertoire similarity was low at 1-2 months, rising over year one.

Looked up from germline, CDR1 is LNHDA and CDR2 is SQIVND (reference sequence). V was cut by 5 bases and J by 2 bases, with 13 bases left in between. This CDR3 spans 14 amino acids. Worth noting for this clone: What it binds is not known.

The protocol was immunoSEQ multiplex PCR, while the TCRdb copy is restricted to in-frame clones and leaves out a portion. The sample carries 6,900 or so clones, 60% to 85% recorded once. The chain couples TRBV19 to TRBJ2-7, with D possibly being TRBD2 (6 bases). Sequenced material: memory CD4+ T cells sorted from blood. This TCR was sampled from a woman aged 50 to 65 in good health and a related stem cell transplant donor. Written as DNA, the CDR3 is TGTGCCAGTAGTGGGCCAGCGGGTACCTACGAGCAGTACTTC. Translating gives CASSGPAGTYEQYF.